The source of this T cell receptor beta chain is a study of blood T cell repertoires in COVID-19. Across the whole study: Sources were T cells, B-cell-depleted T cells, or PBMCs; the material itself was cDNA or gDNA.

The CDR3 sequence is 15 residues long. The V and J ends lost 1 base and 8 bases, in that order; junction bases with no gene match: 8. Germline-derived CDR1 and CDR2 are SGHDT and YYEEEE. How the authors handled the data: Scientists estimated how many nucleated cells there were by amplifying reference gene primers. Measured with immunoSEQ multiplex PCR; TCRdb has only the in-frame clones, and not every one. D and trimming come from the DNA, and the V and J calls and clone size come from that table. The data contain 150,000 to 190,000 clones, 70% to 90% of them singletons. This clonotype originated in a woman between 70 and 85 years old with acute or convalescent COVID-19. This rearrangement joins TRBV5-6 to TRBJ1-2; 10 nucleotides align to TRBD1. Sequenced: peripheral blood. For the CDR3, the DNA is TGTGCCAGCAGCTTGAATCGGGGACAGGGGAGAGGCTACACCTTC. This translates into CASSLNRGQGRGYTF.